One sample yielded the 19 T cell receptor beta chains listed below, sequenced in a study of Ad26.COV2.S vaccination and SARS-CoV-2 variants. Profiled with immunoSEQ multiplex PCR; TCRdb holds only in-frame clones, not every one. The table lists about 480,000 clones, roughly 89% of them singletons. The treatment here: roughly 19 received Ad26.COV2.S at low or high dose, single or two shots; about five received placebo; per-sample allocation not given. Collection of the samples took place on day 63 after the first injection of vaccine or placebo. Sequences were derived from peripheral blood, sampled in a trial of Ad26.COV2.S vaccine versus placebo. The receptors shown here come from a person aged 18-60 years who received the Ad26.COV2.S COVID-19 vaccine or a placebo.

Here the CDR3 reads CASRRGGSQPQHF. The DNA for the CDR3 is TGTGCCAGCAGGAGGGGAGGGAGTCAGCCCCAGCATTTT. The genes are TRBV5-8 and TRBJ1-5; possibly TRBD1 for D (5 bases). The CDR3 runs to 13 residues. Trimming took off 5 bases at V and 6 bases at J, with 12 bases between the two ends. Germline CDR1 and CDR2: SGHTS and YDEGEE. Supplemented by reference TRBV5-8 and TRBJ1-5, the full variable domain reads EAGVTQSPTHLIKTRGQQATLRCSPISGHTSVYWYQQALGLGLQFLLWYDEGEERNRGNFPPRFSGRQFPNYSSELNVNALELEDSALYLCASRRGGSQPQHFGDGTRLSIL.

V and J are TRBV5-1 and TRBJ2-1; 8 nucleotides align to TRBD2. The CDR3 loop spans 13 amino acids. The V gene's germline CDR1 is SGHRS and CDR2 YFSETQ. Trimming took 0 bases from V and 8 from J; bases not matched to a gene: 1. In DNA form, the CDR3 reads TGCGCCAGCAGCTTGGCGGGGGGGTATGAGCAGTTCTTC. It is translated as CASSLAGGYEQFF.

The CDR3 region is CSVEDAGHTEAFF. CDR3 nucleotide sequence: TGCAGCGTTGAAGATGCAGGGCACACTGAAGCTTTCTTT. The chain links TRBV29-1 to TRBJ1-1, with D perhaps TRBD1 (5 bases). Germline V gene data show CDR1 as SQVTM and CDR2 as ANQGSEA. The CDR3 is 13 residues long. The V gene lost 0 bases and the J gene lost 3 bases, with 8 bases spanning the gap.

This chain links TRBV30 with TRBJ1-3, with D hard to call. In germline, CDR1 is GTSNPN, CDR2 SVGIG (reference sequence). Trimming removed 5 bases at V and 8 bases at J, with 13 bases between. The CDR3 has 12 residues. This CDR3 is CAWPTGPDTIYF. CDR3 bases: TGTGCCTGGCCCACGGGTCCGGACACCATATATTTT.

This clone was seen a single time. The rearrangement joins TRBV6-1 to TRBJ2-1; TRBD2 matches 13 bases. V shed 2 bases, J shed 8 bases, and the junction held 12 bases outside the gene matches. CDR1 is MNHNS and CDR2 is SASEGT in the germline V gene. The CDR3 contains 18 residues. CDR3 DNA: TGTGCCAGCAGTGAACTTTTCTTGGGACTAGCGGGAAGCGATGAGCAGTTCTTC. Translating it yields CASSELFLGLAGSDEQFF.

This clone was found a few times. The V gene is TRBV29-1, the J gene TRBJ2-7; D unclear. This CDR3 contains 12 residues. V was shortened by 6 bases and J by 2 bases, with 11 bases between the two germline ends. The germline V gene encodes CDR1 SQVTM and CDR2 ANQGSEA. For the CDR3, the DNA is TGCAGCGTGACGGACGGAACCTACGAGCAGTACTTC. This translates into CSVTDGTYEQYF.

The table lists this clone with a count of one. The rearrangement joins TRBV19 to TRBJ1-5, with D unclear. This CDR3 has 15 residues. Looked up from germline, CDR1 is LNHDA and CDR2 is SQIVND (reference sequence). Trimming cost V 3 bases and J 0 bases, with 9 bases left between them. CDR3 amino acids: CASSILHYSNQPQHF. The CDR3 coding sequence is TGTGCCAGTAGTATCCTCCATTATAGCAATCAGCCCCAGCATTTT.

The rearrangement links TRBV19 to TRBJ1-1; 7 bases map to TRBD1. With V trimmed by 4 bases and J by 7 bases, 6 bases remained unmatched. In germline, CDR1 is LNHDA, CDR2 SQIVND (reference sequence). There are 13 residues in the CDR3. This CDR3 is CASSTSGGREAFF. In DNA, the CDR3 is TGTGCCAGTAGTACCTCAGGGGGTCGTGAAGCTTTCTTT.

Worth noting for this clone: The junction and the germline gene differ at one end; a read error may be behind it. J is TRBJ1-2 and V is TRBV15, with a weak D call TRBD1 (6 bases). Per germline, CDR1 LNHNV and CDR2 YYDKDF (reference sequence). CDR3 size: 12 residues. CDR3: CATSSGGPGFDF. The CDR3, as DNA: TGTGCCACCAGCAGCGGGGGGCCCGGGTTCGACTTC.

This sequence joins TRBV23-1 and TRBJ2-5, with D possibly TRBD1 on 5 matching bases. TRBV23-1 is known as an ORF, though its function is uncertain. The ends were cut back, 7 bases at V and 5 bases at J, with 14 bases in the middle. The CDR3 loop spans 13 amino acids. CDR3 sequence: CASTPGFRETQYF. The CDR3 nucleotides read TGCGCCAGCACCCCAGGGTTTCGGGAGACCCAGTACTTC.

This clone was seen only a few times. The rearrangement joins TRBV12-3 or TRBV12-4 to TRBJ2-7; TRBD2 is a possible D gene (5 bases). V lost 5 bases and J lost 2, with 10 bases in between. The CDR3 has 13 amino acids. The chain's CDR3 is CASSRQEAYEQYF. The CDR3 DNA sequence: TGTGCCAGCAGTCGGCAGGAGGCCTACGAGCAGTACTTC.

The rearrangement uses TRBV11-2 and TRBJ2-1; 13 bases agree with TRBD2. Trimming took 2 bases from V and 10 from J; bases not matched to a gene: 5. The V gene's germline CDR1 is SGHAT and CDR2 FQNNGV. The CDR3 totals 15 residues. CDR3 sequence: CASSLRLAGGGEQFF. The CDR3 region has the DNA TGTGCCAGCAGCTTAAGACTAGCGGGAGGTGGGGAGCAGTTCTTC.

The chain couples TRBV7-2 to TRBJ2-3, with a tentative D call TRBD2 (6 bases). CDR3 length equals 14 residues. Trimming left V 2 bases short and J 6 bases short, with 12 bases between. Germline V lookup: CDR1 SGHTA, CDR2 FQGNSA. DNA for the CDR3: TGTGCCAGCAGCTTATCCCGGGGGAGGGATACGCAGTATTTT. It codes for CASSLSRGRDTQYF.

The chain joins TRBV10-3 to TRBJ1-4, with a weak D call TRBD1 (5 bases). Per the germline V gene, CDR1 is ENHRY and CDR2 is SYGVKD. The CDR3 extends over 14 amino acids. With 10 bases removed from V and 6 bases from J, the gap between germline ends came to 18 bases. The CDR3 region is CATTPGPLDEKLFF. DNA for the CDR3: TGTGCCACCACTCCGGGACCACTGGATGAAAAACTGTTTTTT.

The chain combines TRBV7-9 with TRBJ1-2; D is perhaps TRBD1 (5 bases). Trimming cost V 5 bases and J 4 bases, with 14 bases left between them. The CDR3 length is 14 residues. Germline lookup yields CDR1 SEHNR and CDR2 FQNEAQ (reference sequence). As DNA, the CDR3 is TGTGCCAGCAGCCAAGGTGGGGGGATCTATGGCTACACCTTC. Its translation is CASSQGGGIYGYTF. The whole variable domain, filled in from reference TRBV7-9 and TRBJ1-2, reads DTGVSQNPRHKITKRGQNVTFRCDPISEHNRLYWYRQTLGQGPEFLTYFQNEAQLEKSRLLSDRFSAERPKGSFSTLEIQRTEQGDSAMYLCASSQGGGIYGYTFGSGTRLTVV.

This rearrangement joins TRBV18 to TRBJ2-1, with D possibly being TRBD1 (6 bases). This CDR3 is 15 amino acids long. V gave up 2 bases and J gave up 1 base, with 9 bases separating them. CDR1 is KGHSH, CDR2 LQKENI, per germline. Here the CDR3 DNA reads TGTGCCAGCTCACCAAACACAGGGTCCTACAATGAGCAGTTCTTC. Translating gives CASSPNTGSYNEQFF.

V usage is TRBV7-9 and J usage is TRBJ2-3; TRBD2 might be the D (5 bases). Trimming shortened V by 3 bases and J by 0 bases, and 10 bases separated the two germline ends. Germline V gene lookup returns CDR1 SEHNR and CDR2 FQNEAQ (reference sequence). This CDR3 contains 15 residues. CDR3 sequence (DNA): TGTGCCAGCAGCTTCATAAGCGGTAGCACAGATACGCAGTATTTT. It is translated as CASSFISGSTDTQYF.

This CDR3 reads CASSQDTMLPAFF. The CDR3 nucleotides read TGTGCCAGCAGCCAAGATACCATGCTGCCCGCTTTCTTT. J is TRBJ1-1 and V is TRBV14; D is undetermined. V gave up 0 bases and J gave up 11 bases, with 13 bases separating them. Germline V gene sequence: CDR1 SGHDN, CDR2 FVKESK. The CDR3 covers 13 residues.

This clone has more than one count but fewer than ten. The gene calls are TRBV19 and TRBJ2-7, with D perhaps TRBD1 or TRBD2 (6 bases each). This CDR3 comprises 14 residues. The ends were cut back, 3 bases at V and 2 bases at J, with 11 bases in the middle. CDR1 and CDR2 (germline): LNHDA, SQIVND (reference sequence). The CDR3 loop is CASSMGRTAYEQYF. Written as DNA, the CDR3 is TGTGCCAGTAGTATGGGGAGGACAGCCTACGAGCAGTACTTC.